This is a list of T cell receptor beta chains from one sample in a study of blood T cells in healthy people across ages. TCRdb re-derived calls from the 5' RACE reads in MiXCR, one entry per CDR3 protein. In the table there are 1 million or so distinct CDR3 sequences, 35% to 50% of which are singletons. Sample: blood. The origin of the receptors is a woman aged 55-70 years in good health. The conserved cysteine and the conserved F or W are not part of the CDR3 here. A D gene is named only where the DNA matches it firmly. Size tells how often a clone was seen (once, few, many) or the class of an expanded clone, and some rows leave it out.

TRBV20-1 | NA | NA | SARGTSYEQY
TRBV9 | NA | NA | ASSVVAQGGYT
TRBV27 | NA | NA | ASGTDIPNGCT
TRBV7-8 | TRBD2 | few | ASSSGPSSGIYDTQY
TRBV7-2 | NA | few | ASSQVGWPQH
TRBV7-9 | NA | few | ASRNDTYNEQF
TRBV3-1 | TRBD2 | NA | ASSSPGRGTMSTDTQY
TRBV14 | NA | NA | ASSQVLGNYEQY
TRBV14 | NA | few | ASSQLGLSYEQY
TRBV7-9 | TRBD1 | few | ASAGTGGTDTQY
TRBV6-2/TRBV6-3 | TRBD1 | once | ASSPLGQGSQETQY
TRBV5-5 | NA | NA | ASSLLSVVNEQY
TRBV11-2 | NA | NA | ASSSDYQDTQY
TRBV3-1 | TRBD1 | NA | ASSQAGTVHETQY
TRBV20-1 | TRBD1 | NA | SARAPGQGMYEQY
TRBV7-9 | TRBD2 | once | ASSPRTSGRSSHYEQY
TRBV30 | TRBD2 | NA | ASRGGLTDTQY
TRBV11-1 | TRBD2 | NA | ASGLLIGTSVRSGYEQY
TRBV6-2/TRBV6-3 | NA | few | ASSYGTMNTEAF
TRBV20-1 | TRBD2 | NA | SARDRLAGCEQY
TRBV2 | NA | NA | ASSAGALAYNEQF
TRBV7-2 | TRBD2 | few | ASSFGGGLNEQY
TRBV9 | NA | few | ASSDGPSSYTDTQY
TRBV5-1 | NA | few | ASSRDATNYGYT
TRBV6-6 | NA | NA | ASREQGLPYEQY
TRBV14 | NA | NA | ASSRGWRETQY
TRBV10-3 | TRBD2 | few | AISAVTSGRNEQF
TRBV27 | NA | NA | ASRKKETQY
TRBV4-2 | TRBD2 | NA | ASSAVTSGYEQY
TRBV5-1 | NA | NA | ASTPGDSGISYEQY
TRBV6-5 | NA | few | ASSYRPETYEQY
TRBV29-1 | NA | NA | SVDEGRTQY
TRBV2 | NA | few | ASSEGRNTDTQY
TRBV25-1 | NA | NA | ASSEWEVLKGTQY
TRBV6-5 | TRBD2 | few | ASSLFAAGGKGEQF
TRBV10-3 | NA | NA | AIGSDSLQETQY
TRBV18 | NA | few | ASSPLGLETQY
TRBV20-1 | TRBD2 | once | SGQGLAGDSYNEQF
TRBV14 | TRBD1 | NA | ASSQLTGGLVDTEAF
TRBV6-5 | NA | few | ASSRRDDREQY
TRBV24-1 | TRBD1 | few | ATRDRRMNTEAF
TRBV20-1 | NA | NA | SANEGSFSYNEQF
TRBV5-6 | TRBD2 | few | ASSLMTSGRNEQY
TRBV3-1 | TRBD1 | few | ASSQGITGGIYGYT
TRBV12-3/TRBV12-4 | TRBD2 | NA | AGRLAGDAQY